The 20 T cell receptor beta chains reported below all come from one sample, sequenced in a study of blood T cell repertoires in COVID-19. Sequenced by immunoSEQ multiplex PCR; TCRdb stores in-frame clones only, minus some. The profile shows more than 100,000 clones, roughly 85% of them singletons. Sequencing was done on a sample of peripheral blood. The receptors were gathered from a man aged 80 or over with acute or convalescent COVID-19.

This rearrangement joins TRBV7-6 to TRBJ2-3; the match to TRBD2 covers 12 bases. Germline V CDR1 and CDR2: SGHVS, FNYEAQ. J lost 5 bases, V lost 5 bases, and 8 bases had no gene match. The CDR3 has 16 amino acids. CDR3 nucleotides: TGTGCCAGCAGCCCCCTAGCGGGAGGGCCCGGAGATACGCAGTATTTT. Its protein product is CASSPLAGGPGDTQYF.

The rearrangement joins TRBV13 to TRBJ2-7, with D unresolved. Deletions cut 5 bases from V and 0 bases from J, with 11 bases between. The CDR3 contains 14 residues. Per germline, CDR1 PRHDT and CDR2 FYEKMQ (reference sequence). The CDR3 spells CASSLSRRSYEQYF. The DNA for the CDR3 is TGTGCCAGCAGCCTTAGTCGCCGCTCCTACGAGCAGTACTTC.

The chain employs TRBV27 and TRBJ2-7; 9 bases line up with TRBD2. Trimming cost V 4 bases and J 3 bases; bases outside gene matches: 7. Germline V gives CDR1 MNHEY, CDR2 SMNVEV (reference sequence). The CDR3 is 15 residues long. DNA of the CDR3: TGTGCCAGCAGTTCGCTAGCGGGGACCCTCTACGAGCAGTACTTC. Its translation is CASSSLAGTLYEQYF.

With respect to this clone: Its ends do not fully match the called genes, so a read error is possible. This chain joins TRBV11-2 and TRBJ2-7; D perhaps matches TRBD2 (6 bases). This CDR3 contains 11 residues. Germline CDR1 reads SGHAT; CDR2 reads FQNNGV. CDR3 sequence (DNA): TGTGCCAGCAGCCTGGGGGGTCTGGAAAACTTC. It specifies CASSLGGLENF.

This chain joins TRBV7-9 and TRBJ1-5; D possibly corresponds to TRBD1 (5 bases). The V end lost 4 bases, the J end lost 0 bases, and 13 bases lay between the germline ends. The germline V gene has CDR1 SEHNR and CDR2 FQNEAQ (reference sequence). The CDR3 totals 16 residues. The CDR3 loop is CASSSTGVDSNQPQHF. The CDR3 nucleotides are TGTGCCAGCAGCTCCACAGGCGTTGATAGCAATCAGCCCCAGCATTTT.

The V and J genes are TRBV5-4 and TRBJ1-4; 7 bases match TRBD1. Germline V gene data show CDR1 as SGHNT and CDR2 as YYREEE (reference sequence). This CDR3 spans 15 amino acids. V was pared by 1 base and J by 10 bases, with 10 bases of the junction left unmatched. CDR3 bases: TGTGCCAGCAGCTTGCGAGACAGGGTTCCGGGAAAACTGTTTTTT. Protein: CASSLRDRVPGKLFF. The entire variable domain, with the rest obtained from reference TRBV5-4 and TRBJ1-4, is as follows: ETGVTQSPTHLIKTRGQQVTLRCSSQSGHNTVSWYQQALGQGPQFIFQYYREEENGRGNFPPRFSGLQFPNYSSELNVNALELDDSALYLCASSLRDRVPGKLFFGSGTQLSVL.

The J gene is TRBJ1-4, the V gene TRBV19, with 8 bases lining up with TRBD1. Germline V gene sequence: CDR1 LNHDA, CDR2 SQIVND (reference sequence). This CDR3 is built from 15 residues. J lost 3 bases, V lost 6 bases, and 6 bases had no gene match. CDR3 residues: CASRRQGAANEKLFF. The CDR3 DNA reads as TGTGCCAGTAGGAGGCAGGGGGCTGCTAATGAAAAACTGTTTTTT.

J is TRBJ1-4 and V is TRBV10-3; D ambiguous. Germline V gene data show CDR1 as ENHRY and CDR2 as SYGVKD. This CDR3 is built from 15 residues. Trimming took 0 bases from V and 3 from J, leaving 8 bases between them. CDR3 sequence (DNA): TGTGCCATCAGTGAGTCATCGGGTTCTAATGAAAAACTGTTTTTT. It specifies CAISESSGSNEKLFF.

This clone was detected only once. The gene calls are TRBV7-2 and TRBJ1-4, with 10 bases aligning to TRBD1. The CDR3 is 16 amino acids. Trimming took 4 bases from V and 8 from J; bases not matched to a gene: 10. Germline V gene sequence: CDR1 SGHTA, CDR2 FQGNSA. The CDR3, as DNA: TGTGCCAGCAGCTCTATATGGACAGGGGGTGGAGAAAAACTGTTTTTT. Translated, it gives CASSSIWTGGGEKLFF.

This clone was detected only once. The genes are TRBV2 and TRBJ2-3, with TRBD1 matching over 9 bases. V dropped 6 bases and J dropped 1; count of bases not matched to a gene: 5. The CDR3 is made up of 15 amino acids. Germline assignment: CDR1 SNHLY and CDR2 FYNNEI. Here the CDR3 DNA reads TGTGCCAGCAGCCCGACAGGGGGAGGCACAGATACGCAGTATTTT. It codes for CASSPTGGGTDTQYF.

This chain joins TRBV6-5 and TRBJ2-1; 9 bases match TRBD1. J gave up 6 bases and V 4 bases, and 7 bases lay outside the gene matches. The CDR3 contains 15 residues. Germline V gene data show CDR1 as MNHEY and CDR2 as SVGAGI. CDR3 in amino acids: CASSLTGTGSNEQFF. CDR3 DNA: TGTGCCAGCAGTTTGACCGGGACAGGGAGCAATGAGCAGTTCTTC.

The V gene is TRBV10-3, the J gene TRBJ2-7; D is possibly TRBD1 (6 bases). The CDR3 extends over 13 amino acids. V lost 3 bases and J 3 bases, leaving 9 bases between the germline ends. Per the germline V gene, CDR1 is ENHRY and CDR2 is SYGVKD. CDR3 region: CAISEADSYEQYF. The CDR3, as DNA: TGTGCCATCAGTGAAGCGGACAGCTACGAGCAGTACTTC.

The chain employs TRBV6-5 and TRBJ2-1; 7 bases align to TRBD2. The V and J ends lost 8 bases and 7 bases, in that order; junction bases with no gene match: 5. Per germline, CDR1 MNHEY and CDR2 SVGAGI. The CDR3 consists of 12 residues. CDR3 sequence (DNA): TGTGCCAGCCTGGCGCGGGGGAATGAGCAGTTCTTC. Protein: CASLARGNEQFF.

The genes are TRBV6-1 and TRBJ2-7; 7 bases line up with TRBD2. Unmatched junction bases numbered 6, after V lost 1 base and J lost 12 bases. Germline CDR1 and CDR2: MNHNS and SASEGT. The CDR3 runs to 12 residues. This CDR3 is CASSEVRLASYF. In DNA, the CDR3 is TGTGCCAGCAGTGAAGTACGACTAGCTTCGTACTTC.

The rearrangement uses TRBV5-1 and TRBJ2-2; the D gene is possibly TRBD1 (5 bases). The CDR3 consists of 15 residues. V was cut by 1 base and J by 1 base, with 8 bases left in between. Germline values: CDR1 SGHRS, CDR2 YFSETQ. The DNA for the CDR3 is TGCGCCAGCAGCTTGTCAGGGCTGAACACCGGGGAGCTGTTTTTT. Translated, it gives CASSLSGLNTGELFF.

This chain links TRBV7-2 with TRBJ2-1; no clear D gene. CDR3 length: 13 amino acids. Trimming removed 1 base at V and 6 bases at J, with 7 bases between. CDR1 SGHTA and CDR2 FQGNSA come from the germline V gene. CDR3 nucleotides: TGTGCCAGCAGCTTAGGGAGTTTCAATGAGCAGTTCTTC. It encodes CASSLGSFNEQFF. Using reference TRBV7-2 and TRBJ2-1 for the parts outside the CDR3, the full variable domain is GAGVSQSPSNKVTEKGKDVELRCDPISGHTALYWYRQSLGQGLEFLIYFQGNSAPDKSGLPSDRFSAERTGGSVSTLTIQRTQQEDSAVYLCASSLGSFNEQFFGPGTRLTVL.

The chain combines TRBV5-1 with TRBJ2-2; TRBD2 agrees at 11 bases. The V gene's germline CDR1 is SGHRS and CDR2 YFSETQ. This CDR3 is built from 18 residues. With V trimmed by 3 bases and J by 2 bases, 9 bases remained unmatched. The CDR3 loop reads CASSSGLAGPSNTGELFF. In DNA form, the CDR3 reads TGCGCCAGCAGCTCCGGACTAGCGGGTCCCTCAAACACCGGGGAGCTGTTTTTT.

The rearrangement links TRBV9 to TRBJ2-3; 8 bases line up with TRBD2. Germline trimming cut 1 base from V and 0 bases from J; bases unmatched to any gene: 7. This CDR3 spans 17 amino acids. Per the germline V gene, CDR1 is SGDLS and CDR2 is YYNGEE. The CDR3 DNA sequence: TGTGCCAGCAGCGTATGGGCACGGGGGGGGAGCACAGATACGCAGTATTTT. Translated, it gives CASSVWARGGSTDTQYF.

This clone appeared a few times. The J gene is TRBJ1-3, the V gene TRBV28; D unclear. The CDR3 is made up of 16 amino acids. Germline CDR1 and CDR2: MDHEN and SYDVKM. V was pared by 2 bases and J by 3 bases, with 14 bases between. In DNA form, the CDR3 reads TGTGCCAGCAGTTTAAGCGGGCCAGCTCTTGGAAACACCATATATTTT. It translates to CASSLSGPALGNTIYF. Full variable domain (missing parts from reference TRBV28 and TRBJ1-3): DVKVTQSSRYLVKRTGEKVFLECVQDMDHENMFWYRQDPGLGLRLIYFSYDVKMKEKGDIPEGYSVSREKKERFSLILESASTNQTSMYLCASSLSGPALGNTIYFGEGSWLTVV.

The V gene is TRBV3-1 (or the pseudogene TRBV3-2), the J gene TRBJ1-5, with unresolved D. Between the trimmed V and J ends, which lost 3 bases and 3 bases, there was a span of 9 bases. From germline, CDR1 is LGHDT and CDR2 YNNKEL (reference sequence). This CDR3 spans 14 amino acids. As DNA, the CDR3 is TGTGCCAGCAGCCAGCGCACAGACAATCAGCCCCAGCATTTT. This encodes CASSQRTDNQPQHF.